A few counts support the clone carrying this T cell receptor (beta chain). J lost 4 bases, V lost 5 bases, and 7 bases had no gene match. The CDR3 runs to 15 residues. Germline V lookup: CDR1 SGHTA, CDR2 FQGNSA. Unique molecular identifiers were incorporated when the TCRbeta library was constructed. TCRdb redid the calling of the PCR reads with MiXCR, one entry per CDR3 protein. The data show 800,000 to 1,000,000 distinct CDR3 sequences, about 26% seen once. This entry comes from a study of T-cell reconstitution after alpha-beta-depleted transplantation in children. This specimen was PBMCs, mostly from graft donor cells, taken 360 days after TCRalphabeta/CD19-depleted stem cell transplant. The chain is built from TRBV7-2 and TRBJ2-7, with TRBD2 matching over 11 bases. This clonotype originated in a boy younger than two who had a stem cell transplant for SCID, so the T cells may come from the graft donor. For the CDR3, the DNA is TGTGCCAGCAGCCTCTCCGGGACTAGCGGATACGAGCAGTACTTC. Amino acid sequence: CASSLSGTSGYEQYF.